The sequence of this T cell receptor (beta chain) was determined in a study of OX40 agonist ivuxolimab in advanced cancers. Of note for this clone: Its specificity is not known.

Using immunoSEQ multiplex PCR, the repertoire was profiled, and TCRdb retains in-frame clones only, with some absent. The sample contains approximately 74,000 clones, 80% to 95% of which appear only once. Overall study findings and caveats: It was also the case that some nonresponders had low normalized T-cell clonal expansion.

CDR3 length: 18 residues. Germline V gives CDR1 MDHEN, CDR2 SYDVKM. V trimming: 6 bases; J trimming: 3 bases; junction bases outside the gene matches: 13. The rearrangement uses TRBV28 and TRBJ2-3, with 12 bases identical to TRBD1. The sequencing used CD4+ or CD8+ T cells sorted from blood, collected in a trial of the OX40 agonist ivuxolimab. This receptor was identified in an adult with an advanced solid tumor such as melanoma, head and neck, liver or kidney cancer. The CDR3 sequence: CASSSRDRGRPRTDTQYF. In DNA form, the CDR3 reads TGTGCCAGCAGCTCCCGGGACAGGGGGCGACCGCGTACAGATACGCAGTATTTT.